One sample yielded the 10 T cell receptor beta chains listed below, sequenced in a study of blood T cell repertoires in COVID-19. Sequencing was performed with immunoSEQ multiplex PCR; in TCRdb, only in-frame clones are kept and a portion is missing. The top ten clones hold approximately 2% of a sample with some 300,000 clones, roughly nine tenths of them seen once. Material for sequencing was peripheral blood. These receptors were taken from a woman between 25 and 40 years old with COVID-19, enrolled during active disease.

V usage is TRBV3-1 (or the pseudogene TRBV3-2) and J usage is TRBJ1-2; D unclear. V shed 1 base and J shed 4 bases, with 16 bases lying between them. The CDR3 runs 16 residues. Per the germline V gene, CDR1 is LGHDT and CDR2 is YNNKEL (reference sequence). The CDR3 is CASSQVAVGAGYGYTF. Here the CDR3 DNA reads TGTGCCAGCAGCCAAGTAGCAGTGGGCGCGGGCTATGGCTACACCTTC.

V usage is TRBV15 and J usage is TRBJ2-1, with TRBD1 identical over 7 bases. Per germline, CDR1 LNHNV and CDR2 YYDKDF (reference sequence). The CDR3 loop spans 15 amino acids. Unmatched junction bases numbered 6, after V lost 3 bases and J lost 4 bases. As DNA, the CDR3 is TGTGCCACCAGCAGCCGGGACAGAGTTTACAATGAGCAGTTCTTC. The encoded protein is CATSSRDRVYNEQFF.

The rearrangement uses TRBV19 and TRBJ2-7, with D unclear. V lost 3 bases and J 7 bases, leaving 13 bases between the germline ends. CDR1 is LNHDA, CDR2 SQIVND, per germline (reference sequence). The CDR3 is 13 amino acids. The CDR3 region has the DNA TGTGCCAGTAGTATTACACACCGATCTGAGCAGTACTTC. Translated, it gives CASSITHRSEQYF.

The rearrangement links TRBV9 to TRBJ1-2; D is possibly TRBD1 (5 bases). This CDR3 has 16 residues. In germline, CDR1 is SGDLS, CDR2 YYNGEE. V shed 0 bases and J shed 5 bases, with 17 bases lying between them. As DNA, the CDR3 is TGTGCCAGCAGCGTAGCGCAGGGCCCTATTAGGTATGGCTACACCTTC. Translated: CASSVAQGPIRYGYTF.

The rearrangement links TRBV7-9 to TRBJ1-5; TRBD1 might be the D (5 bases). Germline V CDR1 and CDR2: SEHNR, FQNEAQ (reference sequence). Trimming cost V 0 bases and J 6 bases, with 9 bases left between them. This CDR3 has 14 amino acids. The chain's CDR3 is CASSLAGASQPQHF. The CDR3 region has the DNA TGTGCCAGCAGCTTAGCAGGGGCGAGTCAGCCCCAGCATTTT.

This clone was detected once. V gene TRBV18 combines with J gene TRBJ1-2; D is possibly TRBD1 (5 bases). This CDR3 has 13 amino acids. Germline V lookup: CDR1 KGHSH, CDR2 LQKENI. The V end was cut by 5 bases, the J end by 3 bases, with 10 bases between. Here the CDR3 reads CASSGGTDYGYTF. In DNA form, the CDR3 reads TGTGCCAGCTCAGGCGGGACTGACTATGGCTACACCTTC.

CDR3 in DNA: TGCAGCGTTATGGGGGGGCTTTTTGTAGATACGCAGTATTTT. It is translated as CSVMGGLFVDTQYF. The V and J genes are TRBV29-1 and TRBJ2-3; D is possibly TRBD2 (7 bases). Trimming removed 5 bases at V and 5 bases at J, with 17 bases between. The germline V gene encodes CDR1 SQVTM and CDR2 ANQGSEA. There are 14 residues in the CDR3.

The rearrangement joins TRBV30 to TRBJ1-2; 7 bases align to TRBD1. Germline CDR1 is GTSNPN and CDR2 is SVGIG (reference sequence). This CDR3 is built from 12 residues. With V trimmed by 1 base and J by 8 bases, 4 bases remained unmatched. CDR3 DNA: TGTGCCTGGAGTGCGACAGGGTACGGCTACACCTTC. Residues: CAWSATGYGYTF.

The chain carries TRBV6-5 and TRBJ2-7, with 8 bases fitting TRBD2. This CDR3 is built from 16 residues. Germline loops: CDR1 MNHEY, CDR2 SVGAGI. The junction had 7 bases not matched to a gene; V was cut back by 0 bases and J by 3 bases. The CDR3, as DNA: TGTGCCAGCAGTTACTCGCGAGCGGGGGCCCACTACGAGCAGTACTTC. Translation gives CASSYSRAGAHYEQYF.

The genes are TRBV18 and TRBJ1-2, with TRBD1 identical over 7 bases. Looked up from germline, CDR1 is KGHSH and CDR2 is LQKENI. The CDR3 length is 13 residues. V trimming: 4 bases; J trimming: 2 bases; junction bases outside the gene matches: 1. The chain's CDR3 is CASSRDRNYGYTF. The CDR3 DNA reads as TGTGCCAGCTCACGGGACAGAAACTATGGCTACACCTTC.